This T cell receptor (beta chain) was recovered during a study of T cell clonality in common variable immunodeficiency. The CDR3 has 15 amino acids. Germline CDR1 KGHSH, CDR2 LQKENI. Losses at the gene ends were 5 bases for V and 8 bases for J; bases not matched to a gene: 10. This clone was recorded many times. The DNA ends 3 residues before the CDR3 does, and the rest of the CDR3 is filled in from the germline J gene. Control and CVID samples contributed equal amounts of genomic DNA. Profiling relied on immunoSEQ multiplex PCR, and the TCRdb table lists in-frame clones only, not all of them. Sampling found 44,000 or so clones, none seen once.

Material: peripheral blood mononuclear cells. The J gene is TRBJ1-4, the V gene TRBV18; the match to TRBD1 covers 8 bases. The receptor was isolated from a person aged 18 to 75 in good health. Partial CDR3 DNA: TGTGCCAGCTCAGAAGGACAGGGCCTTGGGGAAAAA. Protein sequence: CASSEGQGLGEK. The whole CDR3 is CASSEGQGLGEKLFF.